The sequence of this T cell receptor beta chain was determined in a study of beta chain features in type 1 diabetes. The V segment lost 3 bases and the J segment 0 bases; nucleotides outside the gene matches: 9. This CDR3 contains 17 residues. Germline values: CDR1 MGHRA, CDR2 YSYEKL. To note about this clone: Its antigen is currently unknown.

The authors obtained over 98% purity in all sorted populations. cDNA synthesis used the whole RNA isolate, giving expressed TCRB sequences. Produced via immunoSEQ multiplex PCR; TCRdb's table is partial and in-frame only. The data hold under 450,000 clones, with approximately 15% observed a single time. Findings and caveats of the study: Here, the possible influence of HLA type (on TCRB rearrangement) remained unresolved.

The V call is TRBV4-1, the J call TRBJ2-3, with 7 bases lining up with TRBD1. Sequenced: naive CD4+ T cells from blood. This sequence was found in a man under 40 in good health. This CDR3 is CASSHSDRRYSTDTQYF. The CDR3 bases are TGCGCCAGCAGCCATTCGGACAGGAGGTATAGCACAGATACGCAGTATTTT.